Shown below are 25 T cell receptor beta chains from a single sample sequenced in a study of CD8+CD57+ T cells in acquired aplastic anemia. The template for TCR beta VDJ and CDR3 sequence profiling was genomic DNA. Via MiXCR, TCRdb re-called the reads, giving one row per CDR3 protein. This sample has some 190,000 distinct CDR3 sequences, with 45% to 50% found just once. The specimen was sorted CD4+, CD8+, or CD8+CD57+ T cells (not recorded which) from PBMCs. The source of these receptors is a human donor in good health.

A word on this clonotype: Its ends do not fully match the called genes, so a read error is possible. The genes are TRBV20-1 and TRBJ1-1; D may be TRBD1 (6 bases). Per germline, CDR1 DFQATT and CDR2 SNEGSKA (reference sequence). The CDR3 is 12 residues long. Written as DNA, the CDR3 is TGCAGTGCTAGAGGCCTCTGGGGGGACACCATCTTT. This gives the protein CSARGLWGDTIF.

This clonotype was seen repeatedly, ten times or more. The chain joins TRBV7-9 to TRBJ2-7, with D perhaps matching TRBD1 (5 bases). The CDR3 covers 14 residues. The germline V gene has CDR1 SEHNR and CDR2 FQNEAQ (reference sequence). The germline V and J ends were trimmed by 4 bases and 1 base, with 11 bases remaining between them. The CDR3 sequence: CASSSDGASYEQYF. The CDR3 DNA reads as TGTGCCAGCAGCTCCGATGGGGCTTCCTACGAGCAGTACTTC.

The V and J genes are TRBV10-2 and TRBJ1-1; D is uncertain. V was clipped by 6 bases and J by 2 bases, with 13 bases between them. CDR1 WSHSY and CDR2 SAAADI come from the germline V gene. The CDR3 runs 14 residues. This CDR3 reads CASSQTGPNTEAFF. Here the CDR3 DNA reads TGCGCCAGCAGCCAAACCGGGCCTAACACTGAAGCTTTCTTT.

The chain recombines TRBV4-1 with TRBJ1-2; D is undetermined. CDR1 is MGHRA and CDR2 is YSYEKL in the germline V gene. With 4 bases removed from V and 0 bases from J, the gap between germline ends came to 12 bases. The CDR3 consists of 15 residues. CDR3 protein: CASSLDTEANYGYTF. CDR3 DNA sequence: TGCGCCAGCAGCCTTGACACGGAAGCTAACTATGGCTACACCTTC.

As to this clonotype: A much larger clone differs by one base, so this may be a read error. The chain employs TRBV5-1 and TRBJ2-7; D gene ambiguous. The germline gives CDR1 SGHRS, CDR2 YFSETQ. CDR3 length equals 12 residues. CDR3 sequence: CASSLDPYDQYF. CDR3 nucleotide sequence: TGCGCCAGCAGCTTAGACCCCTACGACCAGTACTTC.

In this sample, this clonotype turned up many times. The chain uses TRBV7-9 and TRBJ2-3; 8 bases match TRBD1. The CDR3 has 15 residues. Germline CDR1 is SEHNR and CDR2 is FQNEAQ (reference sequence). V shed 3 bases and J 5 bases; nucleotides not matched to a gene: 7. The CDR3 bases are TGTGCCAGCAGCTTCCGGACAGGGAACGAAGATACGCAGTATTTT. Translating it yields CASSFRTGNEDTQYF.

Notes on this clonotype: With a much larger clone just one base away, this may be a read error. V usage is TRBV7-9 and J usage is TRBJ1-4; D is possibly TRBD1 (5 bases). The CDR3 covers 15 residues. The germline V gene has CDR1 SEHNR and CDR2 FQNEAQ (reference sequence). In DNA form, the CDR3 reads TGTGCCAGCAGCTTATACCGGGACTCGAATGAAAAACTGCTTTTT. Translation: CASSLYRDSNEKLLF.

Concerning this clonotype: Possible read error: a much larger clone is one base away. The rearrangement links TRBV6-1 to TRBJ1-1; D is unresolved. The CDR3 runs to 14 residues. CDR1 MNHNS and CDR2 SASEGT come from the germline V gene. CDR3 sequence (DNA): TGTGCCAGCAGTGAAGCGCTGAGGGCCACTGAAGCTCTCTTT. Encoded protein: CASSEALRATEALF.

Regarding this clonotype: Possible read error: a much larger clone is one base away. The chain links TRBV6-4 to TRBJ2-7; unclear D gene. The ends were cut back, 6 bases at V and 6 bases at J, with 3 bases in the middle. The CDR3 has 9 amino acids. Per the germline V gene, CDR1 is MRHNA and CDR2 is SNTAGT. The DNA of the CDR3 is TGTGCCAGCAGAGGCGAGCAGTACTTC. Its translation: CASRGEQYF.

The rearrangement links TRBV2 to TRBJ2-2, with 8 bases aligning to TRBD1. Losses at the gene ends were 10 bases for V and 4 bases for J; bases not matched to a gene: 11. CDR1 is SNHLY, CDR2 FYNNEI, per germline. The CDR3 totals 15 residues. The CDR3 DNA follows: TGTGCCATCACAATCCGGGACAGGAGCACCGGGGAGCTGTTTTTT. It translates to CAITIRDRSTGELFF. Together with reference TRBV2 and TRBJ2-2, the CDR3 gives the full variable domain: EPEVTQTPSHQVTQMGQEVILRCVPISNHLYFYWYRQILGQKVEFLVSFYNNEISEKSEIFDDQFSVERPDGSNFTLKIRSTKLEDSAMYFCAITIRDRSTGELFFGEGSRLTVL.

The gene calls are TRBV29-1 and TRBJ2-1, with D possibly called TRBD1 or TRBD2 (5 bases each). This CDR3 region has 14 residues. V was pared by 2 bases and J by 2 bases, with 10 bases between. Per the germline V gene, CDR1 is SQVTM and CDR2 is ANQGSEA. The DNA of the CDR3 is TGCAGCGTTGAAAGAGGGGCGACCTACAATGAGCAGTTCTTC. It is translated as CSVERGATYNEQFF.

Ten or more counts support this clonotype. The V and J genes are TRBV19 and TRBJ1-4; perhaps TRBD1 as D (5 bases). CDR3 length: 12 amino acids. V was shortened by 3 bases and J by 8 bases, with 7 bases between the two germline ends. The germline CDR1 and CDR2 sequences are LNHDA and SQIVND (reference sequence). The CDR3 DNA is TGTGCCAGTAGTATGACAGCAGAAAAACTGTTTTTT. Amino acids: CASSMTAEKLFF.

This clonotype came up many times. The chain uses TRBV6-1 and TRBJ2-7; D is perhaps TRBD1 or TRBD2 (5 bases each). CDR1 MNHNS and CDR2 SASEGT come from the germline V gene. The ends were cut back, 8 bases at V and 3 bases at J, with 11 bases in the middle. The CDR3 spans 12 residues. The CDR3 protein is CASREGLYEQYF. CDR3 nucleotides: TGTGCCAGCCGCGAGGGGCTCTACGAGCAGTACTTC.

This clonotype has just one count. As DNA, the CDR3 is TGTGCCACCAGCAGAGATGGGGGATTCAATGAAAAACTGTTTTTT. Translated: CATSRDGGFNEKLFF. The chain is built from TRBV15 and TRBJ1-4; tentative D call: TRBD1 (5 bases). This CDR3 region has 15 residues. Germline-derived CDR1 and CDR2 are LNHNV and YYDKDF (reference sequence). V shed 0 bases and J shed 5 bases, with 10 bases lying between them.

There are a few counts of this clonotype. The chain recombines TRBV19 with TRBJ2-7; 10 positions match TRBD2. The CDR3 is 16 amino acids. Looked up from germline, CDR1 is LNHDA and CDR2 is SQIVND (reference sequence). With 2 bases clipped from V and 4 bases from J, the junction kept 8 bases outside the gene matches. CDR3 loop: CASSISASGSWYEQYF. In DNA, the CDR3 is TGTGCCAGTAGTATATCGGCTAGCGGGAGTTGGTACGAGCAGTACTTC.

V and J are TRBV20-1 and TRBJ1-1; D unclear. The V gene's germline CDR1 is DFQATT and CDR2 SNEGSKA (reference sequence). Trimming took 1 base from V and 0 from J, leaving 9 bases between them. This CDR3 is 14 amino acids long. CDR3 DNA: TGCAGTGCTAGAGTCGTAAAGGTGAACACTGAAGCTTTCTTT. Translating gives CSARVVKVNTEAFF.

The chain has TRBV19 and TRBJ2-1; D is undetermined. V lost 1 base, J lost 10 bases, and 5 bases lay in between. This CDR3 spans 11 amino acids. Looked up from germline, CDR1 is LNHDA and CDR2 is SQIVND (reference sequence). The CDR3 DNA reads as TGTGCCAGTAGTATAGCAACCGAGCAGTTCTTC. As protein: CASSIATEQFF.

The chain links TRBV15 to TRBJ2-1, with D possibly being TRBD1 (5 bases). Per germline, CDR1 LNHNV and CDR2 YYDKDF (reference sequence). Trimming removed 0 bases at V and 8 bases at J, with 14 bases between. This CDR3 region has 15 residues. The CDR3 DNA is TGTGCCACCAGCAGAGAGACAGACAGTGGCGATGAGCAGTTCTTC. Translating it yields CATSRETDSGDEQFF.

This chain connects TRBV7-2 to TRBJ2-5; no reliable D call. From germline, CDR1 is SGHTA and CDR2 FQGNSA. Trimming took 1 base from V and 7 from J, leaving 10 bases between them. CDR3 size: 13 residues. CDR3 loop: CASSLELVGTQYF. Written as DNA, the CDR3 is TGTGCCAGCAGCTTAGAGCTAGTGGGGACCCAGTACTTC.

The chain carries TRBV20-1 and TRBJ2-1, with TRBD2 matching over 15 bases. Germline-derived CDR1 and CDR2 are DFQATT and SNEGSKA (reference sequence). This CDR3 comprises 16 residues. J lost 8 bases, V lost 6 bases, and 11 bases had no gene match. The CDR3 spells CSASSFRTSGRDEQFF. CDR3 DNA: TGCAGTGCCAGCAGTTTCCGGACTAGCGGGAGGGATGAGCAGTTCTTC.

The sample holds many counts of this clonotype. The chain has TRBV10-3 and TRBJ1-4, with a tentative D call TRBD1 (6 bases). Between the trimmed V and J ends, which lost 2 bases and 3 bases, there was a span of 16 bases. CDR1 is ENHRY, CDR2 SYGVKD, per germline. This CDR3 contains 17 residues. CDR3 sequence reads: CAISEQKGRGPNEKLFF. CDR3 DNA sequence: TGTGCCATCAGTGAGCAAAAGGGACGGGGGCCTAATGAAAAACTGTTTTTT.

The gene calls are TRBV2 and TRBJ2-7, with 13 bases matching TRBD2. Trimming at V came to 5 bases and at J to 3 bases, leaving 4 bases not matched to a gene. CDR1 SNHLY and CDR2 FYNNEI come from the germline V gene. CDR3 length: 15 amino acids. DNA for the CDR3: TGTGCCAGCAGTACCGGGACTAGCGGGGTCTACGAGCAGTACTTC. It specifies CASSTGTSGVYEQYF.

This clonotype was observed many times. The chain links TRBV20-1 to TRBJ1-1, with a possible D match to TRBD1 (5 bases). The ends were cut back, 7 bases at V and 0 bases at J, with 21 bases in the middle. This CDR3 has 16 amino acids. The germline CDR1 and CDR2 sequences are DFQATT and SNEGSKA (reference sequence). CDR3 sequence: CSVLDGGISLNTEAFF. DNA for the CDR3: TGCAGTGTCCTAGATGGGGGGATAAGTCTGAACACTGAAGCTTTCTTT.

The V gene is TRBV15, the J gene TRBJ2-7, with 11 positions matching TRBD1. Germline CDR1 is LNHNV and CDR2 is YYDKDF (reference sequence). The V and J ends lost 4 bases and 0 bases, in that order; junction bases with no gene match: 5. This CDR3 contains 16 residues. The CDR3 bases are TGTGCCACCAGCACTCGGACAGGGGGCCGCTCCTACGAGCAGTACTTC. It codes for CATSTRTGGRSYEQYF.

Turning to this clonotype: A much larger clone lies a single base off, so this may be a read error. The rearrangement links TRBV6-5 to TRBJ1-6; D remains ambiguous. This CDR3 spans 13 amino acids. V gave up 7 bases and J gave up 10 bases, with 14 bases separating them. CDR1 is MNHEY and CDR2 is SVGAGI in the germline V gene. The CDR3 sequence: CASTFGYRSPLHF. CDR3 sequence (DNA): TGTGCCAGCACTTTTGGGTATCGGTCACCCCTCCACTTT.